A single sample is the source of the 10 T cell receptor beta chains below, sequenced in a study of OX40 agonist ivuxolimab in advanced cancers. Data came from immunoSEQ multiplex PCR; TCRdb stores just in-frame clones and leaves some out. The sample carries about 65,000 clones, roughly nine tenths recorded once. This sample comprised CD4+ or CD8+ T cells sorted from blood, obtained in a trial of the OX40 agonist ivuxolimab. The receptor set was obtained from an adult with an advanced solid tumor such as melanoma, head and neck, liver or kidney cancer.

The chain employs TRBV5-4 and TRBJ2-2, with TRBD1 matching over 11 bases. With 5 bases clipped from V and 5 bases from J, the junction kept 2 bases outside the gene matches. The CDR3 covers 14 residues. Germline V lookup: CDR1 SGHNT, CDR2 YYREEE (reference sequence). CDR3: CASSGQGATGELFF. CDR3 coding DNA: TGTGCCAGCAGTGGACAGGGGGCGACCGGGGAGCTGTTTTTT.

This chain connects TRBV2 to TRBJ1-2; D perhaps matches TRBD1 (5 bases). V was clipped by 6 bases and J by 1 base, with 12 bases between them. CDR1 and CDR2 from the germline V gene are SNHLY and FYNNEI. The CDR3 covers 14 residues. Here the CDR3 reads CASRTDTFNYGYTF. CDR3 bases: TGTGCCAGCAGGACGGACACCTTTAACTATGGCTACACCTTC.

Here the CDR3 DNA reads TGTGCCAGCAGTTTGTCCGGGACCCTTCGAAACACCATATATTTT. It specifies CASSLSGTLRNTIYF. The chain combines TRBV2 with TRBJ1-3; TRBD1 is a possible D gene (5 bases). Between the trimmed V and J ends, which lost 5 bases and 5 bases, there was a span of 16 bases. The CDR3 is made up of 15 amino acids. CDR1 and CDR2 (germline): SNHLY, FYNNEI.

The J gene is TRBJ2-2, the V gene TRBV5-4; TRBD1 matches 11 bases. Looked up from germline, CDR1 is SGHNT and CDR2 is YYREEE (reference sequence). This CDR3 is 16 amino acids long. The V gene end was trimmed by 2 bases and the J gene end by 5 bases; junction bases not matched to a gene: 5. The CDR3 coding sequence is TGTGCCAGCAGCTTCCCCGGGACAGGGGGTACCGGGGAGCTGTTTTTT. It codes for CASSFPGTGGTGELFF.

CDR3 sequence reads: CASSTGQSTDTQYF. The DNA of the CDR3 is TGCGCCAGCAGCACCGGACAGAGCACAGATACGCAGTATTTT. The V call is TRBV5-1, the J call TRBJ2-3; a weak D match, TRBD1 (6 bases). This CDR3 contains 14 residues. Germline V gene lookup returns CDR1 SGHRS and CDR2 YFSETQ. Between the trimmed V and J ends, which lost 4 bases and 0 bases, there was a span of 9 bases. The entire variable domain, with the rest obtained from reference TRBV5-1 and TRBJ2-3, is as follows: KAGVTQTPRYLIKTRGQQVTLSCSPISGHRSVSWYQQTPGQGLQFLFEYFSETQRNKGNFPGRFSGRQFSNSRSEMNVSTLELGDSALYLCASSTGQSTDTQYFGPGTRLTVL.

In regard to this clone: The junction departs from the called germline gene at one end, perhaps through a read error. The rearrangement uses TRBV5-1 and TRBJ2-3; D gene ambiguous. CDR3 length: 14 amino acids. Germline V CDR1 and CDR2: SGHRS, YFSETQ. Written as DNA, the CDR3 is TGCGCCAGCAGCTTGGACAGTAGCACAGATACGCGGTATTTT. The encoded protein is CASSLDSSTDTRYF.

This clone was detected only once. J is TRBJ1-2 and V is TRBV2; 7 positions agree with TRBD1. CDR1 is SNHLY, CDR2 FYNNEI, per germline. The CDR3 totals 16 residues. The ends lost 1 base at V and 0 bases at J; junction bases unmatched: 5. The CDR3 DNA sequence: TGTGCCAGCAGTGAAGACGGGGACAGAGCTAACTATGGCTACACCTTC. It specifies CASSEDGDRANYGYTF.

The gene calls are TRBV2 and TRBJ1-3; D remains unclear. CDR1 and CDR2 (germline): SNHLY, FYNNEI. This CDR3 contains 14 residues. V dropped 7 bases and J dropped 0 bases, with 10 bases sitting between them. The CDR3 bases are TGTGCCAGCATATATGACATCTCTGGAAACACCATATATTTT. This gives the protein CASIYDISGNTIYF.

CDR3 loop: CASSLKGEHGYTF. CDR3 sequence (DNA): TGCGCCAGCAGCTTGAAAGGGGAGCATGGCTACACCTTC. The gene calls are TRBV5-1 and TRBJ1-2, with D maybe TRBD1 (5 bases). Germline loops: CDR1 SGHRS, CDR2 YFSETQ. Between the trimmed V and J ends, which lost 1 base and 6 bases, there was a span of 10 bases. The CDR3 spans 13 residues.

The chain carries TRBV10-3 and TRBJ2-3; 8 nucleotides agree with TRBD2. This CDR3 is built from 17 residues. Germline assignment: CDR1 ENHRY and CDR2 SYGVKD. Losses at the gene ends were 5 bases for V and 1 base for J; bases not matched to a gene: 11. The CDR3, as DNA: TGTGCCATCAGTAATGTCCCGGGGGGGACACGCACAGATACGCAGTATTTT. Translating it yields CAISNVPGGTRTDTQYF.